The 14 T cell receptor beta chains in this list originate from one sample, sequenced in a study of blood T cell repertoires in COVID-19. Assay: immunoSEQ multiplex PCR; the TCRdb copy retains only in-frame clones and omits some. Seen here are a few hundred thousand clones, roughly 91% observed once, and the top ten hold roughly 10%. Sequences were obtained from PBMCs or T cells enriched from blood (not recorded which). The receptor set was obtained from a woman aged 30 to 39 who had recovered from COVID-19.

The CDR3 DNA reads as TGCAGCACGGGACTATCCTACAATGAGCAGTTCTTC. Protein product: CSTGLSYNEQFF. The genes are TRBV29-1 and TRBJ2-1; 7 bases map to TRBD2. CDR1 and CDR2 from the germline V gene are SQVTM and ANQGSEA. The CDR3 is made up of 12 amino acids. With 8 bases clipped from V and 1 base from J, the junction kept 2 bases outside the gene matches.

This clone was seen a single time. The chain employs TRBV27 and TRBJ1-6, with 9 bases matching TRBD1. Germline V gene data show CDR1 as MNHEY and CDR2 as SMNVEV (reference sequence). J lost 7 bases, V lost 5 bases, and 15 bases had no gene match. The CDR3 has 18 residues. CDR3 region: CASSLLTGTGLGNSPLHF. In DNA form, the CDR3 reads TGTGCCAGCAGTCTACTCACCGGGACAGGGCTTGGGAATTCACCCCTCCACTTT.

The chain recombines TRBV10-1 with TRBJ2-1; D is possibly TRBD1 (5 bases). Trimming took off 5 bases at V and 7 bases at J, with 12 bases between the two ends. Germline CDR1 WNHNN, CDR2 SYGVQD (reference sequence). The CDR3 loop spans 13 amino acids. The CDR3 here is CASSKRSGNEQFF. The CDR3 DNA reads TGCGCCAGCAGTAAGCGTTCAGGGAATGAGCAGTTCTTC.

This chain's CDR3 is CASSQGPSYTGELFF. DNA for the CDR3: TGTGCCAGCAGCCAAGGTCCCTCTTACACCGGGGAGCTGTTTTTT. The chain uses TRBV4-2 and TRBJ2-2; D gene uncertain. The germline V gene encodes CDR1 LGHNA and CDR2 YNFKEQ. The CDR3 has 15 residues. V was shortened by 1 base and J by 3 bases, with 9 bases between the two germline ends.

The J gene is TRBJ2-3, the V gene TRBV18; the D gene is possibly TRBD2 (5 bases). The CDR3 contains 13 residues. The germline V gene has CDR1 KGHSH and CDR2 LQKENI. V lost 3 bases and J 6 bases, leaving 10 bases between the germline ends. As DNA, the CDR3 is TGTGCCAGCTCACCGAGGGTGGGGGATACGCAGTATTTT. Protein sequence: CASSPRVGDTQYF.

V and J are TRBV6-4 and TRBJ1-4; D not certain. The CDR3 length is 15 residues. The V end lost 6 bases, the J end lost 0 bases, and 11 bases lay between the germline ends. Germline values: CDR1 MRHNA, CDR2 SNTAGT. The CDR3 DNA follows: TGTGCCAGCAGACCCACACCAGCAACTAATGAAAAACTGTTTTTT. Protein product: CASRPTPATNEKLFF.

CDR3 sequence reads: CASSVQGDRGNKLFF. CDR3 nucleotides: TGTGCCAGCAGCGTTCAAGGGGACAGGGGGAATAAACTGTTTTTT. The chain has TRBV9 and TRBJ1-4; TRBD1 aligns across 11 bases. This CDR3 region has 15 residues. V lost 2 bases and J lost 11; bases outside the gene matches: 8. Looked up from germline, CDR1 is SGDLS and CDR2 is YYNGEE.

The chain has TRBV6-5 and TRBJ2-7; the D gene is possibly TRBD2 (6 bases). The CDR3 sequence is 14 residues long. Deletions cut 5 bases from V and 0 bases from J, with 11 bases between. Germline CDR1 and CDR2: MNHEY and SVGAGI. The CDR3 reads CASSRNSGSYEQYF. In DNA, the CDR3 is TGTGCCAGCAGTCGTAATAGCGGCTCCTACGAGCAGTACTTC.

Here the CDR3 DNA reads TGTGCCAGCAGCACAAGACTAGGGGAAATCCACGAGCAGTACTTC. It translates to CASSTRLGEIHEQYF. The rearrangement joins TRBV11-3 to TRBJ2-7, with D possibly TRBD2 on 6 matching bases. CDR3 length: 15 residues. Germline V gene sequence: CDR1 SGHNT, CDR2 YENEEA. V lost 5 bases and J 5 bases, leaving 19 bases between the germline ends.

The CDR3 coding sequence is TGCGCCAGCAGCTCAGGGGGCAGTACTGGAAACACCATATATTTT. It specifies CASSSGGSTGNTIYF. The chain combines TRBV5-1 with TRBJ1-3, with 8 bases lining up with TRBD1. The V gene end was trimmed by 3 bases and the J gene end by 2 bases; junction bases not matched to a gene: 4. From germline, CDR1 is SGHRS and CDR2 YFSETQ. This CDR3 contains 15 residues.

This clone was seen a single time. The V call is TRBV12-3 or TRBV12-4, the J call TRBJ1-1; D is uncertain. CDR3 size: 12 residues. V lost 3 bases and J 3 bases, leaving 5 bases between the germline ends. CDR3 nucleotide sequence: TGTGCCAGCAGTTTTCGGGACACTGAAGCTTTCTTT. Translating gives CASSFRDTEAFF.

J is TRBJ1-2 and V is TRBV6-6; tentatively, D is TRBD1 (5 bases). Germline CDR1 MNHNY, CDR2 SVGAGI (reference sequence). The V gene lost 5 bases and the J gene lost 1 base, with 14 bases spanning the gap. This CDR3 region has 15 residues. This chain's CDR3 is CASSLGRRGNYGYTF. The CDR3 region has the DNA TGTGCCAGCAGTCTTGGACGGAGGGGTAACTATGGCTACACCTTC.

This chain links TRBV9 with TRBJ2-7, with D uncertain. The ends were cut back, 4 bases at V and 2 bases at J, with 13 bases in the middle. Germline V lookup: CDR1 SGDLS, CDR2 YYNGEE. There are 14 residues in the CDR3. The CDR3 sequence: CASSPSYRAYEQYF. In DNA, the CDR3 is TGTGCCAGCAGCCCTAGTTACCGTGCCTACGAGCAGTACTTC. The complete variable domain, with remaining parts taken from reference TRBV9 and TRBJ2-7, reads DSGVTQTPKHLITATGQRVTLRCSPRSGDLSVYWYQQSLDQGLQFLIQYYNGEERAKGNILERFSAQQFPDLHSELNLSSLELGDSALYFCASSPSYRAYEQYFGPGTRLTVT.

The CDR3 DNA sequence: TGCGCCAGCAGCCAAGGCAGGGATTCGACTGAAGCTTTCTTT. This encodes CASSQGRDSTEAFF. The J gene is TRBJ1-1, the V gene TRBV4-1; possibly TRBD1 for D (5 bases). CDR3 length equals 14 residues. Germline values: CDR1 MGHRA, CDR2 YSYEKL. Trimming stripped 1 base from V and 5 bases from J, with 11 bases between.